These T cell receptor beta chains were read from a single sample in a study of CD8 T cells in Susac syndrome. TCRdb called the immunoSEQ multiplex PCR reads again in MiXCR, with one record for every CDR3 protein. The sample has 130,000 to 150,000 distinct CDR3 sequences, roughly 94% seen once. Input material: CD4+ T cells from PBMCs. These receptors were obtained from a human donor in good health. The CDR3 runs from the conserved cysteine through the conserved F or W. The D gene is left open where the match is weak. Size is omitted from some rows. Given values are once, few, many or a class for expanded clones.

>TRBV5-1|.|TRBJ2-7|.
CASSLAPGGGSGYEQYF
TGCGCCAGCAGCTTGGCCCCCGGGGGCGGGAGCGGGTACGAGCAGTACTTC
>TRBV29-1|TRBD2|TRBJ2-3|.
CSVSTQAGGLTDTQYF
TGCAGCGTCAGCACTCAAGCGGGAGGGCTGACAGATACGCAGTATTTT
>TRBV12-3/TRBV12-4|TRBD1|TRBJ2-7|.
CASSFGDRGEEQYF
TGTGCCAGCAGTTTTGGGGACAGGGGTGAGGAGCAGTACTTC
>TRBV15|.|TRBJ1-1|.
CATSRDQGGVTEAFF
TGTGCCACCAGCAGAGATCAGGGAGGGGTCACTGAAGCTTTCTTT
>TRBV3-1|.|TRBJ2-7|once
CASSQEISGYEQYF
TGTGCCAGCAGCCAAGAAATCTCAGGGTACGAGCAGTACTTC
>TRBV11-1|.|TRBJ2-2|.
CASSQRQNVGTGELFF
TGTGCCAGCAGCCAAAGACAGAATGTGGGCACCGGGGAGCTGTTTTTT
>TRBV27|.|TRBJ1-1|.
CASSPTTGRGAFF
TGTGCCAGCAGTCCGACTACAGGGAGAGGAGCTTTCTTT
>TRBV6-5|TRBD1|TRBJ1-2|.
CATSTGGYGYTF
TGTGCCACCTCAACAGGGGGCTATGGCTACACCTTC
>TRBV12-3/TRBV12-4|.|TRBJ1-5|.
CASSFMSENQPQHF
TGTGCCAGCAGTTTTATGAGCGAGAATCAGCCCCAGCATTTT
>TRBV30|TRBD1|TRBJ1-2|.
CAWSDLPGQRYTF
TGTGCCTGGAGTGATTTACCGGGACAGAGGTACACCTTC
>TRBV27|.|TRBJ1-4|.
CASSPGPRGNEKLFF
TGTGCCAGCAGCCCCGGGCCCCGGGGTAATGAAAAACTGTTTTTT
>TRBV27|TRBD2|TRBJ2-3|.
CASSLSPSGTDTQYF
TGTGCCAGCAGTTTATCACCTAGCGGGACAGATACGCAGTATTTT
>TRBV5-5|.|TRBJ1-1|once
CASSLVAGLSFF
TGTGCCAGCAGCTTGGTGGCAGGATTATCTTTCTTT
>TRBV28|TRBD2|TRBJ2-5|.
CASSLAGGGETQYF
TGTGCCAGCAGTTTAGCGGGAGGGGGAGAGACCCAGTACTTC
>TRBV27|.|TRBJ2-5|once
CASSLNQGLETQYF
TGTGCCAGCAGTTTAAACCAGGGCTTGGAGACCCAGTACTTC
>TRBV7-9|.|TRBJ1-1|.
CARKLQMNTEAFF
TGTGCCAGAAAGCTTCAGATGAACACTGAAGCTTTCTTT
>TRBV5-1|TRBD2|TRBJ2-1|.
CASSLLSSGGGYNEQFF
TGCGCCAGCAGCTTACTGTCTAGCGGCGGGGGTTACAATGAGCAGTTCTTC
>TRBV5-1|.|TRBJ1-2|.
CASSYRPSGYTF
TGCGCCAGCAGCTATCGTCCTTCCGGCTACACCTTC
>TRBV18|.|TRBJ2-1|.
CASSPGRTLDEQFF
TGTGCCAGCTCACCTGGTAGGACGTTAGATGAGCAGTTCTTC
>TRBV20-1|.|TRBJ1-2|.
CSARDTARNGYTF
TGCAGTGCTAGAGATACAGCCAGGAATGGCTACACCTTC
>TRBV12-3/TRBV12-4|TRBD1|TRBJ2-7|.
CASSTRTGYEQYF
TGTGCCAGCAGTACCCGGACAGGCTACGAGCAGTACTTC
>TRBV3-1|TRBD1|TRBJ1-5|.
CASSPGQRNQPQHF
TGTGCCAGCAGCCCGGGACAGCGCAATCAGCCCCAGCATTTT
>TRBV11-1|TRBD1|TRBJ2-6|.
CASSPRQGATGANVLTF
TGTGCCAGCAGCCCCCGACAGGGGGCCACTGGGGCCAACGTCCTGACTTTC
>TRBV4-2|.|TRBJ2-1|.
CASSQDAGYNEQFF
TGTGCCAGCAGCCAAGATGCGGGTTACAATGAGCAGTTCTTC
>TRBV7-6|.|TRBJ2-5|once
CASSYLGVGDEETQYF
TGTGCCAGCAGCTATCTCGGGGTGGGAGACGAAGAGACCCAGTACTTC
>TRBV12-5|.|TRBJ2-2|.
CASGSSGGTGELFF
TGTGCTAGTGGTTCGTCCGGGGGAACCGGGGAGCTGTTTTTT
>TRBV4-1|.|TRBJ2-5|.
CASSQERTRRQETQYF
TGCGCCAGCAGCCAAGAGCGGACCCGGCGGCAAGAGACCCAGTACTTC
>TRBV12-3/TRBV12-4|TRBD1|TRBJ2-4|.
CASKEDRVLAKNIQYF
TGTGCCAGCAAGGAGGACAGGGTCCTAGCCAAAAACATTCAGTACTTC
>TRBV5-1|.|TRBJ1-2|.
CASSLAGTPIGDGYTF
TGCGCCAGCAGCTTGGCCGGGACTCCGATTGGGGATGGCTACACCTTC
>TRBV19|.|TRBJ1-1|.
CASRPLQGDGGTEAFF
TGTGCCAGTAGACCACTGCAGGGCGATGGGGGCACTGAAGCTTTCTTT
>TRBV18|TRBD1|TRBJ1-1|few
CASSQGAGTEAFF
TGTGCCAGCTCACAGGGGGCAGGCACTGAAGCTTTCTTT
>TRBV23-1|.|TRBJ2-1|.
CASSQGGQFF
TGCGCCAGCAGCCAAGGTGGGCAGTTCTTC
>TRBV27|TRBD1|TRBJ1-3|.
CASSDRVGNTIYF
TGTGCCAGCAGCGACAGGGTTGGAAACACCATATATTTT
>TRBV30|.|TRBJ1-1|.
CAWMGGGNTEAFF
TGTGCCTGGATGGGAGGGGGGAACACTGAAGCTTTCTTT
>TRBV20-1|TRBD2|TRBJ2-1|once
CSVIRTSGRNEQFF
TGCAGTGTTATACGGACTAGCGGGAGGAATGAGCAGTTCTTC
>TRBV20-1|TRBD2|TRBJ2-1|.
CSARVTGTRGRGEQFF
TGCAGTGCTAGAGTAACCGGGACTAGGGGGAGGGGTGAGCAGTTCTTC